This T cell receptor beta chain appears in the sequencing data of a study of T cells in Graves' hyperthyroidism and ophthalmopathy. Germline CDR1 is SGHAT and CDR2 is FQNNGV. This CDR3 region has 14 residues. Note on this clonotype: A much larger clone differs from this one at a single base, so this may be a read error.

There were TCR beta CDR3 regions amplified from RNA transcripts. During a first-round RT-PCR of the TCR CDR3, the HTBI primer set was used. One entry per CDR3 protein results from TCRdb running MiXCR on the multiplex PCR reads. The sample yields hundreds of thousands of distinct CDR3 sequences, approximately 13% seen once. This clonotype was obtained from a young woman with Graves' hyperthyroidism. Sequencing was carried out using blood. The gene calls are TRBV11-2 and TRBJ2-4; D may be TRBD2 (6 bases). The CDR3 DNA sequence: TGTGCCAGCAGCCCGGGACTGGCCAAAACCATTCAGTACTTC. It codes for CASSPGLAKTIQYF.